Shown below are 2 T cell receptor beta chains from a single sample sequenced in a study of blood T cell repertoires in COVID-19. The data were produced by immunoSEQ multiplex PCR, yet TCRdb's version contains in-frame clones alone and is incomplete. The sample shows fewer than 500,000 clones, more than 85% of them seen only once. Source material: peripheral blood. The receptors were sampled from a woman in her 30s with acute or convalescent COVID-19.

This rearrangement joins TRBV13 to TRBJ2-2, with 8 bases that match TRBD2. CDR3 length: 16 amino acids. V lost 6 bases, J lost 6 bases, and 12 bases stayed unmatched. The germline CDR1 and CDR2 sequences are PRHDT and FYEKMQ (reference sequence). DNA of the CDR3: TGTGCCAGCAGTTCTCCCGGGACTAGAGACTCCGGGGAGCTGTTTTTT. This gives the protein CASSSPGTRDSGELFF.

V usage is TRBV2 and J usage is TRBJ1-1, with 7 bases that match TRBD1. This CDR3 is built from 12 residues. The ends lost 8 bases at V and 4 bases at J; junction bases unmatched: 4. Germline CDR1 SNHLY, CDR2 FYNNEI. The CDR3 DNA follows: TGTGCCAGCGGACAGGCGCTCACTGAAGCTTTCTTT. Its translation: CASGQALTEAFF. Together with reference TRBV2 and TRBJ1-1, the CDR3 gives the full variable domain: EPEVTQTPSHQVTQMGQEVILRCVPISNHLYFYWYRQILGQKVEFLVSFYNNEISEKSEIFDDQFSVERPDGSNFTLKIRSTKLEDSAMYFCASGQALTEAFFGQGTRLTVV.